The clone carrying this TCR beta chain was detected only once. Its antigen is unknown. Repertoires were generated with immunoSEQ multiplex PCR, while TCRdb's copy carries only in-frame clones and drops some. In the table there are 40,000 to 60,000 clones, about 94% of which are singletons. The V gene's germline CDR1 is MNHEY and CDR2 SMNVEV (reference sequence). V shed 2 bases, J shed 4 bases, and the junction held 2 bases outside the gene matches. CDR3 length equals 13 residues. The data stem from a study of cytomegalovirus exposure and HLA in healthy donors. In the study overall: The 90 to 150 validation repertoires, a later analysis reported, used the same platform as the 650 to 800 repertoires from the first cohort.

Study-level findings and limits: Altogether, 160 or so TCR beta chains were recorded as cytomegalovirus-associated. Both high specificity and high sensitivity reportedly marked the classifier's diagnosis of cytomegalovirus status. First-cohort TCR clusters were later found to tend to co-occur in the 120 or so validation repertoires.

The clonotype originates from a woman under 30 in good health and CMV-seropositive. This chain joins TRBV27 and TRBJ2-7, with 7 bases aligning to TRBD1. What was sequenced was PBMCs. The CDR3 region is CASSLGQEYEQYF. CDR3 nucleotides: TGTGCCAGCAGTTTAGGACAGGAATACGAGCAGTACTTC.